These 25 T cell receptor beta chains originate from one sample sequenced in a study of blood T cells in healthy people across ages. A second PCR, run for roughly 7 to 12 cycles, used a sample-barcoded 5' primer plus a J-beta primer mix. TCRdb independently ran MiXCR on the 5' RACE reads; one entry per CDR3 protein. The sample has 600,000 to 850,000 distinct CDR3 sequences, roughly 25% seen once. These data were likewise used in another study, on T cells of mothers and their children.

The sequenced material came from blood. The source of these receptors is a boy younger than 18 in good health.

On this clonotype: A read error may account for a junction end that differs from germline. The rearrangement links TRBV28 to TRBJ2-1; possibly TRBD1 for D (6 bases). The CDR3 has 16 residues. Germline assignment: CDR1 MDHEN and CDR2 SYDVKM. CDR3 in DNA: TGTGCCGGCAGTTTATCGGGGCAGGGGATGGACAATGAGCAGTTCTTC. Translating it yields CAGSLSGQGMDNEQFF.

V usage is TRBV6-4 and J usage is TRBJ2-3, with D tentatively TRBD1 (6 bases). Looked up from germline, CDR1 is MRHNA and CDR2 is SNTAGT. V was shortened by 4 bases and J by 5 bases, with 13 bases between the two germline ends. There are 14 residues in the CDR3. The CDR3: CASSVEQGRDTQYF. The CDR3 DNA sequence: TGTGCCAGCAGTGTAGAACAGGGTAGAGATACGCAGTATTTT.

The sample holds a few counts of this clonotype. The J gene is TRBJ2-5, the V gene TRBV20-1; D might be TRBD1 or TRBD2, each matching 7 bases. Trimming shortened V by 3 bases and J by 5 bases, and 19 bases separated the two germline ends. The CDR3 loop spans 15 amino acids. Germline loops: CDR1 DFQATT, CDR2 SNEGSKA (reference sequence). In DNA, the CDR3 is TGCAGTGCTAGCCCCCCGTGGGGGGGACAGGAGACCCAGTACTTC. Translating it yields CSASPPWGGQETQYF.

This clonotype was seen a handful of times. The rearrangement joins TRBV29-1 to TRBJ2-5; 7 bases map to TRBD1. The germline CDR1 and CDR2 sequences are SQVTM and ANQGSEA. This CDR3 contains 12 residues. V shed 8 bases, J shed 5 bases, and the junction held 8 bases outside the gene matches. The CDR3 region is CSFDRADETQYF. CDR3 DNA: TGCAGCTTCGACAGGGCGGACGAGACCCAGTACTTC. Looking up the rest from reference TRBV29-1 and TRBJ2-5 gives the full variable domain: SAVISQKPSRDICQRGTSLTIQCQVDSQVTMMFWYRQQPGQSLTLIATANQGSEATYESGFVIDKFPISRPNLTFSTLTVSNMSPEDSSIYLCSFDRADETQYFGPGTRLLVL.

The V call is TRBV9, the J call TRBJ2-5; D might be TRBD1 or TRBD2, each matching 5 bases. The CDR3 spans 15 residues. The germline V gene has CDR1 SGDLS and CDR2 YYNGEE. Trimming cost V 4 bases and J 0 bases, with 13 bases left between them. The CDR3 is CASSRDGRNQETQYF. The CDR3 nucleotides read TGTGCCAGCAGCAGGGACGGGCGCAACCAAGAGACCCAGTACTTC.

Comments on this clonotype: The junction departs from the called germline gene at one end, perhaps through a read error. The genes are TRBV15 and TRBJ1-2; D is possibly TRBD1 (5 bases). Germline CDR1 reads LNHNV; CDR2 reads YYDKDF (reference sequence). CDR3 size: 15 residues. In DNA, the CDR3 is TGTGCCACCAGTGAAGTCCGGGGCCCTAACTATGGCTACGCCTTC. Translated: CATSEVRGPNYGYAF. The variable domain in full, with the rest retrieved from reference TRBV15 and TRBJ1-2, is DAMVIQNPRYQVTQFGKPVTLSCSQTLNHNVMYWYQQKSSQAPKLLFHYYDKDFNNEADTPDNFQSRRPNTSFCFLDIRSPGLGDTAMYLCATSEVRGPNYGYAFGSGTRLTVV.

This clonotype has more than one count but fewer than ten. This chain uses TRBV10-3 with TRBJ2-5; TRBD2 matches at 7 bases. Matching the DNA end better, TRBJ2-7 makes the J call doubtful. The CDR3 spans 15 residues. The germline V gene has CDR1 ENHRY and CDR2 SYGVKD. The CDR3 coding sequence is TGTGCCATCAGTGAGGCGGCTAGCGGCTCCTACGAGCAGTACTTC. It yields the protein CAISEAASGSYEQYF.

This clonotype turned up a few times. The V call is TRBV19, the J call TRBJ2-5; 13 nucleotides match TRBD2. Near its end, the DNA agrees better with TRBJ2-1, so the J call may be wrong. Germline CDR1 is LNHDA and CDR2 is SQIVND (reference sequence). CDR3 length: 16 amino acids. CDR3 DNA sequence: TGTGCCAGTAGTGCCTTTACTAGCGGGAGGGACAATGAGCAGTTCTTC. This gives the protein CASSAFTSGRDNEQFF.

The chain recombines TRBV4-3 with TRBJ1-2, with TRBD1 identical over 9 bases. The junction had 5 bases not matched to a gene; V was cut back by 0 bases and J by 3 bases. Germline loops: CDR1 LGHNA, CDR2 YSLEER. The CDR3 loop spans 16 amino acids. The chain's CDR3 is CASSQEDRGGYYGYTF. Here the CDR3 DNA reads TGCGCCAGCAGCCAAGAGGACAGGGGAGGGTACTATGGCTACACCTTC.

The genes are TRBV20-1 and TRBJ2-7; a possible D gene is TRBD2 (5 bases). In germline, CDR1 is DFQATT, CDR2 SNEGSKA (reference sequence). This CDR3 comprises 15 residues. Trimming pared 0 bases from V and 2 bases from J, leaving 14 bases between. The CDR3 spells CSARDVSSGTYEQYF. The CDR3 DNA follows: TGCAGTGCTAGAGATGTTAGCAGCGGAACCTACGAGCAGTACTTC.

The J gene is TRBJ1-2, the V gene TRBV15; the D gene is possibly TRBD1 (5 bases). V lost 0 bases and J 8 bases, leaving 13 bases between the germline ends. There are 14 residues in the CDR3. The germline CDR1 and CDR2 sequences are LNHNV and YYDKDF (reference sequence). CDR3 nucleotide sequence: TGTGCCACCAGCAGAGATCAGGGCGTCGGGGGCTACACCTTC. Its protein is CATSRDQGVGGYTF.

This clonotype has only a few counts. V usage is TRBV2 and J usage is TRBJ2-5; 7 positions agree with TRBD2. Losses at the gene ends were 2 bases for V and 5 bases for J; bases not matched to a gene: 8. CDR1 and CDR2 from the germline V gene are SNHLY and FYNNEI. CDR3 length: 15 amino acids. The CDR3 sequence: CASSELKTSRETQYF. The CDR3 bases are TGTGCCAGCAGTGAACTCAAGACTAGCAGGGAGACCCAGTACTTC.

This clonotype has more than one count but fewer than ten. The gene calls are TRBV7-6 and TRBJ2-7, with D tentatively TRBD1 or TRBD2 (5 bases each). This CDR3 has 15 amino acids. V lost 0 bases to trimming and J lost 2 bases, with 11 bases between them. From germline, CDR1 is SGHVS and CDR2 FNYEAQ. CDR3 residues: CASSLALEGTYEQYF. As DNA, the CDR3 is TGTGCCAGCAGCTTAGCTTTAGAGGGGACCTACGAGCAGTACTTC.

The rearrangement uses TRBV29-1 and TRBJ2-7, with 10 bases lining up with TRBD2. Germline V gene sequence: CDR1 SQVTM, CDR2 ANQGSEA. The CDR3 has 13 amino acids. V trimming: 3 bases; J trimming: 7 bases; junction bases outside the gene matches: 6. CDR3 DNA sequence: TGCAGCGTTGAGCTAGCGGGAGCTCATGAGCAGTACTTC. Its protein product is CSVELAGAHEQYF.

This rearrangement joins TRBV10-3 to TRBJ2-2; D may be TRBD2 (6 bases). CDR3 size: 16 residues. Germline loops: CDR1 ENHRY, CDR2 SYGVKD. Trimming removed 5 bases from V and 2 bases from J, with 15 bases in between. CDR3 in amino acids: CAISTFFSGNTGELFF. For the CDR3, the DNA is TGTGCCATCAGTACCTTCTTTAGCGGTAACACCGGGGAGCTGTTTTTT.

The gene calls are TRBV12-5 and TRBJ2-7; the D is unclear. The CDR3 length is 15 residues. Trimming left V 1 base short and J 2 bases short, with 12 bases between. The V gene's germline CDR1 is LGHNT and CDR2 FRNRAP. DNA of the CDR3: TGTGCTAGTGGTTTGGAGGGCGGATCACCCTACGAGCAGTACTTC. Amino acid sequence: CASGLEGGSPYEQYF.

V and J are TRBV6-2 or TRBV6-3 and TRBJ2-1; 8 bases fit TRBD2. Germline CDR1 and CDR2: MNHEY and SVGEGT. The CDR3 contains 16 residues. The ends lost 2 bases at V and 2 bases at J; junction bases unmatched: 5. CDR3 residues: CASSYLGTSTYNEQFF. Here the CDR3 DNA reads TGTGCCAGCAGTTACCTTGGGACTAGTACCTACAATGAGCAGTTCTTC.

This chain links TRBV7-9 with TRBJ1-2; D unclear. Trimming cost V 1 base and J 8 bases, with 11 bases left between them. The CDR3 length is 13 residues. The germline gives CDR1 SEHNR, CDR2 FQNEAQ (reference sequence). The CDR3 DNA reads as TGTGCCAGCAGCTTAGAATACACCTCCGGCTACACCTTC. Protein product: CASSLEYTSGYTF. Full variable domain (outside the CDR3, taken from reference TRBV7-9 and TRBJ1-2): DTGVSQNPRHKITKRGQNVTFRCDPISEHNRLYWYRQTLGQGPEFLTYFQNEAQLEKSRLLSDRFSAERPKGSFSTLEIQRTEQGDSAMYLCASSLEYTSGYTFGSGTRLTVV.

This clonotype came up a few times. The chain has TRBV5-1 and TRBJ2-7, with D uncertain. Germline V CDR1 and CDR2: SGHRS, YFSETQ. Trimming removed 0 bases at V and 5 bases at J, with 15 bases between. The CDR3 covers 15 residues. This CDR3 is CASSLGSSRFHEQYF. In nucleotides, the CDR3 is TGCGCCAGCAGCTTGGGCTCTTCGAGGTTCCACGAGCAGTACTTC.

This clonotype was detected only a few times. The chain carries TRBV5-5 and TRBJ2-3, with D maybe TRBD2 (6 bases). V shed 4 bases and J shed 5 bases, with 17 bases lying between them. Germline V gives CDR1 SGHKS, CDR2 YYEKEE (reference sequence). This CDR3 is built from 15 residues. This CDR3 reads CASSTPGGSEDTQYF. The CDR3 region has the DNA TGTGCCAGCAGCACGCCCGGGGGTAGCGAAGATACGCAGTATTTT.

This clonotype showed up just a few times. J is TRBJ2-5 and V is TRBV29-1; 12 bases line up with TRBD2. The CDR3 is made up of 12 amino acids. J lost 3 bases, V lost 7 bases, and 0 bases had no gene match. Germline V gene sequence: CDR1 SQVTM, CDR2 ANQGSEA. CDR3 amino acids: CSASGGEETQYF. The CDR3 DNA sequence: TGCAGCGCTAGCGGGGGGGAAGAGACCCAGTACTTC.

The rearrangement joins TRBV29-1 to TRBJ2-7; 12 bases fit TRBD2. The V gene end was trimmed by 0 bases and the J gene end by 4 bases; junction bases not matched to a gene: 4. CDR1 is SQVTM, CDR2 ANQGSEA, per germline. The length of the CDR3 is 15 residues. Here the CDR3 reads CSVEDHGTSGYEQYF. The CDR3 DNA reads TGCAGCGTTGAAGATCATGGGACTAGCGGGTACGAGCAGTACTTC.

The genes are TRBV6-5 and TRBJ1-1; no clear D. Germline V gene lookup returns CDR1 MNHEY and CDR2 SVGAGI. The CDR3 spans 14 residues. V dropped 2 bases and J dropped 1 base, with 8 bases sitting between them. The CDR3 sequence: CASSYGERNTEAFF. CDR3 DNA: TGTGCCAGCAGTTACGGAGAGAGGAACACTGAAGCTTTCTTT.

The sample holds a few counts of this clonotype. V gene TRBV5-1 combines with J gene TRBJ2-5; 8 bases map to TRBD1. Matching the DNA end better, TRBJ2-7 makes the J call doubtful. The CDR3 is 15 amino acids. Germline V CDR1 and CDR2: SGHRS, YFSETQ. The CDR3 here is CASSSRTGNPYEQYF. CDR3 nucleotides: TGCGCCAGCAGCTCACGGACAGGGAACCCCTACGAGCAGTACTTC.

The genes are TRBV18 and TRBJ2-5; D not certain. V lost 3 bases to trimming and J lost 4 bases, with 9 bases between them. The length of the CDR3 is 13 residues. Germline CDR1 is KGHSH and CDR2 is LQKENI. The CDR3 DNA follows: TGTGCCAGCTCACCTCAAAACCTAGAGACCCAGTACTTC. Encoded protein: CASSPQNLETQYF.